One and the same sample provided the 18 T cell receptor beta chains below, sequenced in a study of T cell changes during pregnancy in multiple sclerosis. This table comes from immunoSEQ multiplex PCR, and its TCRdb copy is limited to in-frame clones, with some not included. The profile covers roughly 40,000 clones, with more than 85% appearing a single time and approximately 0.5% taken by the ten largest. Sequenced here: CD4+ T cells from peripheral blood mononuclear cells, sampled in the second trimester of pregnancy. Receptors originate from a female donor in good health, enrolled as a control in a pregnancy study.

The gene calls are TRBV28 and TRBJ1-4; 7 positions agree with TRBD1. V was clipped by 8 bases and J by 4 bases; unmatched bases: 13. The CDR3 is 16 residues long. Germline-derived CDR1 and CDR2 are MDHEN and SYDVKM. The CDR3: CASSAGGLLYNEKLFF. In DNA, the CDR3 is TGTGCCAGCTCCGCAGGGGGGCTACTCTATAATGAAAAACTGTTTTTT.

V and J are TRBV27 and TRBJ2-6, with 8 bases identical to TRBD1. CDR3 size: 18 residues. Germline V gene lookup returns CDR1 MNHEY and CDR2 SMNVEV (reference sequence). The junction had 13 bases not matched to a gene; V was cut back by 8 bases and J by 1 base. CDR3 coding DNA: TGTGCCAGCCGAGACAGGGGTGCTTTTCAGTCTGGGGCCAACGTCCTGACTTTC. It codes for CASRDRGAFQSGANVLTF.

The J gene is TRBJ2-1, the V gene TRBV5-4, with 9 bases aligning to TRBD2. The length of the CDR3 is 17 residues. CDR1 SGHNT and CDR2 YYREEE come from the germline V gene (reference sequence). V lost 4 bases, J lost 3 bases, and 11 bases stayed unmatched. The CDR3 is CASSPAASGVIYNEQFF. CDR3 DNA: TGTGCCAGCAGCCCCGCGGCTAGCGGGGTAATCTACAATGAGCAGTTCTTC.

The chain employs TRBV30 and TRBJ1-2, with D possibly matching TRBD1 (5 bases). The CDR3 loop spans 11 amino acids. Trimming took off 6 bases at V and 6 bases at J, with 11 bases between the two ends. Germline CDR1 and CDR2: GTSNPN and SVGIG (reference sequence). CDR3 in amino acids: CACTQGHGYTF. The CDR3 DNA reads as TGTGCCTGCACTCAGGGTCATGGCTACACCTTC. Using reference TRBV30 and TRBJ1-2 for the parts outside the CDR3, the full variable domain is SQTIHQWPATLVQPVGSPLSLECTVEGTSNPNLYWYRQAAGRGLQLLFYSVGIGQISSEVPQNLSASRPQDRQFILSSKKLLLSDSGFYLCACTQGHGYTFGSGTRLTVV.

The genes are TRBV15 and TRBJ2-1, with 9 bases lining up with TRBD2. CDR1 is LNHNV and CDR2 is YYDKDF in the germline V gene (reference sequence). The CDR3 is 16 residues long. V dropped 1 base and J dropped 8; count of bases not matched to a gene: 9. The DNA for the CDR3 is TGTGCCACCAGCAGAGTAAGGAGCGGGAGGTTCGATGAGCAGTTCTTC. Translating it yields CATSRVRSGRFDEQFF.

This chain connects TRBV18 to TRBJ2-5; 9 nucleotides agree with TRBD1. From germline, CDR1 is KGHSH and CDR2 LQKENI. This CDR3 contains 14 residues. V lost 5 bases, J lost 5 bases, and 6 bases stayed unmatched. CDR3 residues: CASSSGQGRETQYF. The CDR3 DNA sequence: TGTGCCAGCTCATCGGGACAGGGCCGGGAGACCCAGTACTTC.

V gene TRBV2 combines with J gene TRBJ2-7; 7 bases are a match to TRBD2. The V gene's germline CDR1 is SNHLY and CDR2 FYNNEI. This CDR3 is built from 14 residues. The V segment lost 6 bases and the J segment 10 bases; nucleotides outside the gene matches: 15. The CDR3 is CASSASGGRFEQYF. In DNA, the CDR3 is TGTGCCAGCAGCGCCTCGGGGGGACGGTTCGAACAGTACTTC.

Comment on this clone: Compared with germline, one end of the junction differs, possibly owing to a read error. CDR3 residues: CASGLVEADRHF. The CDR3 nucleotides read TGTGCTAGTGGTTTGGTAGAGGCTGATCGGCATTTT. V and J are TRBV12-5 and TRBJ2-3; no reliable D call. Germline-derived CDR1 and CDR2 are LGHNT and FRNRAP. CDR3 size: 12 residues.

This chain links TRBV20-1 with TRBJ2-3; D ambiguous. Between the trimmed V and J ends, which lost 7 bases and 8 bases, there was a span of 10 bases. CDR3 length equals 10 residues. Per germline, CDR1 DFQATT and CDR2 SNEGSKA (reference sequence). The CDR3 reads CSVSSGTQYF. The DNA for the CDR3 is TGCAGTGTATCCTCAGGTACGCAGTATTTT.

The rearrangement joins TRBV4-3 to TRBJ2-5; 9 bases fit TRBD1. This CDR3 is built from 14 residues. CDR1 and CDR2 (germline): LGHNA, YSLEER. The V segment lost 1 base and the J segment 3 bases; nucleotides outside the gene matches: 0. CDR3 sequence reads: CASSQGQGEETQYF. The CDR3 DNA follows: TGCGCCAGCAGCCAAGGACAGGGGGAAGAGACCCAGTACTTC.

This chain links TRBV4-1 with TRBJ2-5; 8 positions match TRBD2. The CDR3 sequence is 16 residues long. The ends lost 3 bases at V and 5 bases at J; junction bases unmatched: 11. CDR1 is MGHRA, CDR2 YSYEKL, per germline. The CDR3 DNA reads TGCGCCAGCAGCCATTCACGCGGGGGGCTGGGGGAGACCCAGTACTTC. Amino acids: CASSHSRGGLGETQYF.

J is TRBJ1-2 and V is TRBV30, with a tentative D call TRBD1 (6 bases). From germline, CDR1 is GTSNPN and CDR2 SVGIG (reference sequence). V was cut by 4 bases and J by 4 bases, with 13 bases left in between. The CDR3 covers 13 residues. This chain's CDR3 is CAWIQGPGYGYTF. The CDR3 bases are TGTGCCTGGATTCAGGGGCCGGGCTATGGCTACACCTTC.

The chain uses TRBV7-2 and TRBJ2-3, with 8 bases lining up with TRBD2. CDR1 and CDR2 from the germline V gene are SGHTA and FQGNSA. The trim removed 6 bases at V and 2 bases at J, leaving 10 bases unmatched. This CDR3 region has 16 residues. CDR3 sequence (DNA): TGTGCCAGCAGTCAAACCGGGACTAGACCCACAGATACGCAGTATTTT. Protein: CASSQTGTRPTDTQYF.

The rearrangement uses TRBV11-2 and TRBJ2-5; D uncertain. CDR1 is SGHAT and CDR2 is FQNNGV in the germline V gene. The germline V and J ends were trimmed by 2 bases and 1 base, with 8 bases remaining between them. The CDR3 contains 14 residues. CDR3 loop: CASSLYATQETQYF. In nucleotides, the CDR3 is TGTGCCAGCAGCTTATATGCTACCCAAGAGACCCAGTACTTC.

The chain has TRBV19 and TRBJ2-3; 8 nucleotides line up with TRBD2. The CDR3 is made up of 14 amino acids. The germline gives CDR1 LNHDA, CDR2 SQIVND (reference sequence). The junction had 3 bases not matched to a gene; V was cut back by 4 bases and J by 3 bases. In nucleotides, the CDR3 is TGTGCCAGTAGTACCGGGGGGGGGACAGATACGCAGTATTTT. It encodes CASSTGGGTDTQYF. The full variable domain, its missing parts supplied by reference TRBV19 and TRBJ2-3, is DGGITQSPKYLFRKEGQNVTLSCEQNLNHDAMYWYRQDPGQGLRLIYYSQIVNDFQKGDIAEGYSVSREKKESFPLTVTSAQKNPTAFYLCASSTGGGTDTQYFGPGTRLTVL.

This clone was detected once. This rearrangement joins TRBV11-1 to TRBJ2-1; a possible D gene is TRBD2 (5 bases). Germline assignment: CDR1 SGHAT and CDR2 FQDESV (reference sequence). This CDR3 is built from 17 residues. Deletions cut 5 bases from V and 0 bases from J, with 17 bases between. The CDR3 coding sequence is TGTGCCAGCAGCGCGGCGGGTCGGCTTAACTCCTACAATGAGCAGTTCTTC. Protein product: CASSAAGRLNSYNEQFF.

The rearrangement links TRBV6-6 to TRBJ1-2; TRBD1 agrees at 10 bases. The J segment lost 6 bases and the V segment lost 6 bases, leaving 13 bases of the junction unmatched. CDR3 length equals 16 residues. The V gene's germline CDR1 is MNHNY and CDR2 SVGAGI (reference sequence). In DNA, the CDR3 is TGTGCCAGCAGCCGGACTTCCCGACAGGGGGCGCATGGCTACACCTTC. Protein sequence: CASSRTSRQGAHGYTF.

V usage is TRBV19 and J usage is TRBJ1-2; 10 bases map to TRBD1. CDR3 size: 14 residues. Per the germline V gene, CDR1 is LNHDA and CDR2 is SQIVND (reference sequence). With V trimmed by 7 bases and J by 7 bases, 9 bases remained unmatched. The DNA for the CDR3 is TGTGCCAGTACCAACCGGGACAGGGGCTTTGGCTACACCTTC. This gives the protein CASTNRDRGFGYTF.